These T cell receptor beta chains were read from a single sample in a study of T cell repertoires in cytomegalovirus infection. One entry per CDR3 protein results from TCRdb running MiXCR on the reads. The table lists a few hundred thousand distinct CDR3 sequences, 30% to 35% of them singletons. These receptors lack a known antigen. The material sequenced was cultured PBMCs, taken from culture after CMV antigen stimulation. Receptors were obtained from a human donor in good health (CMV status not recorded). Some clones in this sample may be carry-over from other donors' samples. Each CDR3 is given with its conserved first and last residue. D genes are given only for firm matches. Size tells how often a clone was seen (once, few, many) or the class of an expanded clone, and some rows leave it out.

J | size | V | D | DNA | CDR3
TRBJ2-7 | few | TRBV7-2 | NA | TGTGCCAGCAGCTTACCAGGGTTAACAGGCGAGCAGTACTTC | CASSLPGLTGEQYF
TRBJ1-5 | NA | TRBV19 | NA | TGTGCCAGTAACAAAGGGATTCAGCCCCAGCATTTT | CASNKGIQPQHF
TRBJ2-1 | once | TRBV6-2/TRBV6-3 | NA | TGTGCCAGCAGTCAGGGGTCGGCCTACAATGAGCAGTTCTTC | CASSQGSAYNEQFF
TRBJ1-1 | few | TRBV19 | NA | TGTGCCAGTATTCCTCAACAGGGAGTACACACTGAAGCTTTCTTT | CASIPQQGVHTEAFF
TRBJ2-1 | once | TRBV15 | NA | TGTGCCACCAGCAGAGGTAGTGAGCAAGGGCAGTTCTTC | CATSRGSEQGQFF
TRBJ2-5 | few | TRBV11-2 | TRBD2 | TGTGCCAGCAGACCAACTCTAGCGGGAGAAGGAGAGACCCAGTACTTC | CASRPTLAGEGETQYF
TRBJ2-3 | few | TRBV6-6 | TRBD1 | TGTGCCAGCAGCGGGATTGGACAGGGGAAGGGAGATACGCAGTATTTT | CASSGIGQGKGDTQYF
TRBJ2-2 | many | TRBV7-8 | NA | TGTGCCAGCAGCCCAGGAGGAGGCAGTACAAACACCGGGGAGCTGTTTTTT | CASSPGGGSTNTGELFF
TRBJ1-2 | many | TRBV28 | TRBD1 | TGTGCCAGCAGTGATAACAGGGGGCGAAGCTATGGCTACACCTTC | CASSDNRGRSYGYTF
TRBJ2-3 | NA | TRBV7-2 | TRBD2 | TGTGCCAGCAGCCGCGGAATAGGGGGACTAGGGGCCTCCACAGATACGCAGTATTTT | CASSRGIGGLGASTDTQYF
TRBJ1-3 | NA | TRBV7-2 | NA | TGTGCCAGCAGCTTAATCGGTTTCGAGGAAGACACCATATATTTT | CASSLIGFEEDTIYF
TRBJ2-5 | few | TRBV6-7 | NA | TGTGCCAGCAGTTACCCCTACCAAGAGACCCAGTACTTC | CASSYPYQETQYF
TRBJ2-3 | NA | TRBV24-1 | TRBD1 | TGTGCCACCTCAAGTACGGGACAGGAGAACACAGATACGCAGTATTTT | CATSSTGQENTDTQYF
TRBJ1-4 | few | TRBV7-2 | NA | TGTGCCAGCAGCTTGGAGTCAACAACTAATGAAAAACTGTTTTTT | CASSLESTTNEKLFF
TRBJ1-1 | NA | TRBV7-9 | NA | TGTGCCAGCAGCCGGGACCCCAAGAGATCCACTGAAGCTTTCTTT | CASSRDPKRSTEAFF
TRBJ2-1 | NA | TRBV7-2 | TRBD1 | TGTGCCAGCAGCTCAAACAGAGACAGGGGAAATGAGCAGTTCTTC | CASSSNRDRGNEQFF
TRBJ1-1 | once | TRBV19 | NA | TGTGCCAGTAGCCGAGGTTACAGGGAACCGAGAGGCACTGAAGCTTTCTTT | CASSRGYREPRGTEAFF
TRBJ1-6 | NA | TRBV7-2 | NA | TGTGCCAGCAGCTTATATGACGGCCCCAATTCACCCCTCCACTTT | CASSLYDGPNSPLHF
TRBJ1-1 | many | TRBV7-6 | NA | TGTGCCAGCAGCCTCCCCGGGGGTGAAGCTTTCTTT | CASSLPGGEAFF
TRBJ2-1 | few | TRBV19 | NA | TGTGCCAGTAAGGGTTTGAATGAGCAGTTCTTC | CASKGLNEQFF
TRBJ2-7 | NA | TRBV27 | TRBD2 | TGTGCCAGCAGCTCCCAGGGACTATCGGGAGAGGGCAGATACGAGCAGTACTTC | CASSSQGLSGEGRYEQYF
TRBJ2-7 | few | TRBV4-2 | NA | TGTGCCAGCAGCCAGGCCGGTCCCGTAGAGCAGTACTTC | CASSQAGPVEQYF
TRBJ2-1 | NA | TRBV29-1 | TRBD2 | TGCAGCGTTGAAGATCGACTAGCGGTATACAATGAGCAGTTCTTC | CSVEDRLAVYNEQFF
TRBJ2-3 | few | TRBV15 | NA | TGTGCCACCAGCAGAGGACAGTCGAGCCCAGATACGCAGTATTTT | CATSRGQSSPDTQYF
TRBJ2-1 | NA | TRBV19 | TRBD2 | TGTGCCAGTAGTATCAAGGCGGGAGGTTCGTATGAGCAGTTCTTC | CASSIKAGGSYEQFF
TRBJ1-4 | NA | TRBV7-9 | NA | TGTGCCAGCAGCCCCCGACAGATGAATGAAAAACTGTTTTTT | CASSPRQMNEKLFF
TRBJ2-1 | NA | TRBV5-1 | TRBD2 | TGCGCCAGCAGCTTCACCACAACCCTAGCGGGATCCTGGGGCAATGAGCAGTTCTTC | CASSFTTTLAGSWGNEQFF
TRBJ2-1 | NA | TRBV7-2 | TRBD1 | TGTGCCAGCAGCCTATTGAACAGGGGCCCGTTGTATGAGCAGTTCTTC | CASSLLNRGPLYEQFF
TRBJ2-1 | many | TRBV11-2 | NA | TGTGCCAGCAGTTTATACGACAATGAGCAGTTCTTC | CASSLYDNEQFF
TRBJ2-5 | many | TRBV7-2 | NA | TGTGCCAGTTCCGGGGTGGAAGAGACCCAGTACTTC | CASSGVEETQYF
TRBJ2-3 | few | TRBV19 | TRBD2 | TGTGCCAGTAGGGGACTACCTACAGATACGCAGTATTTT | CASRGLPTDTQYF
TRBJ2-1 | NA | TRBV24-1 | NA | TGTGCCACGAGTGAACCCGGCAGCACCTACAATGAGCAGTTCTTC | CATSEPGSTYNEQFF
TRBJ2-3 | NA | TRBV28 | NA | TGTGCCAGCAAGGATGTACGCGGCTACACAGATACGCAGTATTTT | CASKDVRGYTDTQYF
TRBJ2-3 | NA | TRBV2 | TRBD2 | TGTGCCAGCAGTGAGATCACTAGCGGGAGGTACAGCACAGATACGCAGTATTTT | CASSEITSGRYSTDTQYF
TRBJ1-1 | NA | TRBV12-3/TRBV12-4 | NA | TGTGCCAGCAGCATTACCGGGACTGTGAACACTGAAGCTTTCTTT | CASSITGTVNTEAFF
TRBJ2-7 | NA | TRBV7-6 | NA | TGTGCCAGCAGCCATACTCGCAGGGTGGCTCCAGGCTACGAGCAGTACTTC | CASSHTRRVAPGYEQYF
TRBJ2-1 | NA | TRBV7-8 | NA | TGTGCCAGCAGCTTAGGGCGATTGCCCTACAATGAGCAGTTCTTC | CASSLGRLPYNEQFF
TRBJ2-1 | NA | TRBV11-3 | NA | TGTGCCAGCAGCTCCGGACCCCCCGGTGAGCAGTTCTTC | CASSSGPPGEQFF
TRBJ2-4 | NA | TRBV6-2/TRBV6-3 | NA | TGTGCCAGCAGTTACGTAGAACGGGATGAAAAAAACATTCAGTACTTC | CASSYVERDEKNIQYF
TRBJ1-4 | NA | TRBV28 | NA | TGTGCCAGCAGAGCCGGACAGACGAATGAAAAACTGTTTTTT | CASRAGQTNEKLFF
TRBJ1-5 | NA | TRBV2 | NA | TGTGCCAGCAGTGCTGTCCATAGCAATCAGCCCCAGCATTTT | CASSAVHSNQPQHF
TRBJ1-5 | few | TRBV5-1 | NA | TGCGCCAGCAGCTTGGACGGCCAAGGGCCCCAGCATTTT | CASSLDGQGPQHF
TRBJ1-1 | NA | TRBV28 | TRBD1 | TGTGCCAGCAGTCCCTATGGACAGGGGTTGAACACTGAAGCTTTCTTT | CASSPYGQGLNTEAFF
TRBJ2-1 | NA | TRBV9 | NA | TGTGCCAGCAGCGGGGACCCTAGCTCCTACAATGAGCAGTTCTTC | CASSGDPSSYNEQFF
TRBJ2-4 | many | TRBV5-1 | NA | TGCGCCAGCAGCTTGGCACCGCCAGCCAAAAACATTCAGTACTTC | CASSLAPPAKNIQYF
TRBJ2-5 | NA | TRBV5-5 | TRBD1 | TGTGCCAGCAGCTGGACAGGGGGACAGGCCCCCCAGTACTTC | CASSWTGGQAPQYF
TRBJ1-4 | NA | TRBV7-9 | TRBD1 | TGTGCCAGCAGCTTAGTTGGACAGGATAATGAAAAACTGTTTTTT | CASSLVGQDNEKLFF
TRBJ2-1 | once | TRBV7-3 | TRBD1 | TGTGCCAGCAGGTTTACAGGGGGCTCCTACAATGAGCAGTTCTTC | CASRFTGGSYNEQFF
TRBJ1-1 | NA | TRBV20-1 | NA | TGCAGTGCTAGAGATGAGGGAGTGAACACTGAAGCTTTCTTT | CSARDEGVNTEAFF
TRBJ2-3 | NA | TRBV6-6 | TRBD1 | TGTGCCAGCAGCCGTCGGACAGGGTACTCACTGGGCGGAGATACGCAGTATTTT | CASSRRTGYSLGGDTQYF
TRBJ2-3 | NA | TRBV12-3/TRBV12-4 | NA | TGTGCCAGCAGACTGAGGACAAGCGTCACAGGTACGCAGTATTTT | CASRLRTSVTGTQYF
TRBJ2-5 | NA | TRBV20-1 | NA | TGCAGCGCGGGTGCCGAGGCCCAGTACTTC | CSAGAEAQYF
TRBJ2-5 | few | TRBV28 | TRBD2 | TGTGCCAGCAGTGCCCTAGCGGGAGGGCTAGGGGTCGAGACCCAGTACTTC | CASSALAGGLGVETQYF
TRBJ2-5 | NA | TRBV28 | NA | TGTGCCAGCACCGTGGGAAATGGGGAGACCCAGTACTTC | CASTVGNGETQYF
TRBJ2-3 | NA | TRBV7-3 | TRBD2 | TGTGCCAGCAGCTCGCGGACTAGCGGGAGGCGTGCAGATACGCAGTATTTT | CASSSRTSGRRADTQYF